Listed below are T cell receptor beta chains from one sample, sequenced in a study of T cell repertoires in cytomegalovirus infection. TCRdb re-called the reads through MiXCR, storing one row per CDR3 protein. The sample lists 400,000 or so distinct CDR3 sequences, less than 20% seen once, with under 9% in the top ten. Sequences were obtained from PBMCs. The receptors were sampled from a human donor in good health (CMV status not recorded). Some clones in this sample may be carry-over from other donors' samples. Each CDR3 is given with its conserved first and last residue. D genes are given only for firm matches. Rows give clone size only sometimes, using once, few, many, or a class for an expanded clone.

CDR3nt: TGTGCCAGCAGCTTGCTCAGCCGTAGACTAGCGGGCCACAATGAGCAGTTCTTC
CDR3aa: CASSLLSRRLAGHNEQFF
d_gene: TRBD2
abundance: NA
j_gene: TRBJ2-1
v_gene: TRBV5-6

CDR3nt: TGCAGCGAAAAAGGAAGCGGGGACACAGATACGCAGTATTTT
CDR3aa: CSEKGSGDTDTQYF
d_gene: TRBD2
abundance: NA
j_gene: TRBJ2-3
v_gene: TRBV29-1

CDR3nt: TGTGCCAGCAGCCCGAGCGGGAGGGCTGGCTTATGGCAGTTCTTC
CDR3aa: CASSPSGRAGLWQFF
d_gene: TRBD2
abundance: many
j_gene: TRBJ2-1
v_gene: TRBV6-2/TRBV6-3

CDR3nt: TGTGCCACCAGCCGGGGAGACCTTTCGGATCAGTACTTC
CDR3aa: CATSRGDLSDQYF
d_gene: NA
abundance: NA
j_gene: TRBJ2-5
v_gene: TRBV15

CDR3nt: TGTGCCAGCAGCGGGAGCGGGAGTGGGGAGCAGTACTTC
CDR3aa: CASSGSGSGEQYF
d_gene: TRBD2
abundance: NA
j_gene: TRBJ2-7
v_gene: TRBV6-6

CDR3nt: TGTGCCAGCAGTCATGGACAGGGGGCCACAACTAATGAAAAACTGTTTTTT
CDR3aa: CASSHGQGATTNEKLFF
d_gene: TRBD1
abundance: few
j_gene: TRBJ1-4
v_gene: TRBV28

CDR3nt: TGCAGTGCTAGAGGTTTATCGGCATCACCCCCGGTCTTC
CDR3aa: CSARGLSASPPVF
d_gene: NA
abundance: once
j_gene: TRBJ2-1
v_gene: TRBV20-1

CDR3nt: TGTGCCAGCAGCTTAGGCCTCAACCAGGCGGGGACGGCAGGCGGGGAGCTGTTTTTT
CDR3aa: CASSLGLNQAGTAGGELFF
d_gene: NA
abundance: NA
j_gene: TRBJ2-2
v_gene: TRBV12-3/TRBV12-4

CDR3nt: TGTGCCAGCAGTTTAGTCCCCCTCGGAGGGGCTAGTAATTCACCCCTCCACTTT
CDR3aa: CASSLVPLGGASNSPLHF
d_gene: NA
abundance: few
j_gene: TRBJ1-6
v_gene: TRBV28

CDR3nt: TGCGCCAGCAGTCAATCGACTAGCGGGAGGGTTCGCCACAATGAGCAGTTCTTC
CDR3aa: CASSQSTSGRVRHNEQFF
d_gene: TRBD2
abundance: many
j_gene: TRBJ2-1
v_gene: TRBV23-1

CDR3nt: TGTGCCAGCAGTTACAACAGGGTTCGGAATACGCAGTATTTT
CDR3aa: CASSYNRVRNTQYF
d_gene: NA
abundance: NA
j_gene: TRBJ2-3
v_gene: TRBV6-2/TRBV6-3

CDR3nt: TGTGCCAGCAGCTTATTACTGGGGGCTAATTCACCCCTCCACTTT
CDR3aa: CASSLLLGANSPLHF
d_gene: NA
abundance: few
j_gene: TRBJ1-6
v_gene: TRBV11-2

CDR3nt: TGTGCCACCGCCGTTAGGGCAGACGACAATGAGCAGTTCTTC
CDR3aa: CATAVRADDNEQFF
d_gene: NA
abundance: many
j_gene: TRBJ2-1
v_gene: TRBV7-2

CDR3nt: TGTGCCAGTACCGAGAACTACAGGGGGCGCAGGCCCCAGCATTTT
CDR3aa: CASTENYRGRRPQHF
d_gene: TRBD1
abundance: NA
j_gene: TRBJ1-5
v_gene: TRBV2

CDR3nt: TGTGCCAGCAGCTTAACCCCCGGGGCCCAAAATGGCTACACCTTC
CDR3aa: CASSLTPGAQNGYTF
d_gene: NA
abundance: many
j_gene: TRBJ1-2
v_gene: TRBV7-6

CDR3nt: TGTGCCAGCAGTGCTGACAGTTATAGCAATCAGCCCCAGCATTTT
CDR3aa: CASSADSYSNQPQHF
d_gene: NA
abundance: few
j_gene: TRBJ1-5
v_gene: TRBV2

CDR3nt: TGTGCCAGCAGCTTAGGTACAGGGGGCCGCACAGATACGCAGTATTTT
CDR3aa: CASSLGTGGRTDTQYF
d_gene: TRBD1
abundance: NA
j_gene: TRBJ2-3
v_gene: TRBV5-4

CDR3nt: TGTGCCAGCAGCACCGGGACAGGGGAAGAGACCCAGTACTTC
CDR3aa: CASSTGTGEETQYF
d_gene: TRBD1
abundance: many
j_gene: TRBJ2-5
v_gene: TRBV7-2

CDR3nt: TGCGCCAGCAGCCAGGGCCCAGACAGGGCTTATATTCGCAATGAGCAGTTCTTC
CDR3aa: CASSQGPDRAYIRNEQFF
d_gene: TRBD1
abundance: few
j_gene: TRBJ2-1
v_gene: TRBV4-3

CDR3nt: TGCGCCAGCAGCCCCGGGACAGGGGAGAATCAGCCCCAGCATTTT
CDR3aa: CASSPGTGENQPQHF
d_gene: TRBD1
abundance: NA
j_gene: TRBJ1-5
v_gene: TRBV5-1

CDR3nt: TGTGCCAGCAGCCGAAGGCGGGACTCTTCACCCCTCCACTTT
CDR3aa: CASSRRRDSSPLHF
d_gene: NA
abundance: many
j_gene: TRBJ1-6
v_gene: TRBV7-2

CDR3nt: TGTGCCAGCAGCTTAACCTACGAGGATACGCAGTATTTT
CDR3aa: CASSLTYEDTQYF
d_gene: NA
abundance: NA
j_gene: TRBJ2-3
v_gene: TRBV7-7

CDR3nt: TGTGCCAGCAGTGAGATAGTTCCCATCTACCAAGAGACCCAGTACTTC
CDR3aa: CASSEIVPIYQETQYF
d_gene: NA
abundance: few
j_gene: TRBJ2-5
v_gene: TRBV25-1

CDR3nt: TGTGCCAGCAGTTTCGGCAGGCATGGAGACACAGATACGCAGTATTTT
CDR3aa: CASSFGRHGDTDTQYF
d_gene: NA
abundance: NA
j_gene: TRBJ2-3
v_gene: TRBV28

CDR3nt: TGTGCCAGCAGCCAAACAGGGGATTCACCCCTCCACTTT
CDR3aa: CASSQTGDSPLHF
d_gene: TRBD1
abundance: few
j_gene: TRBJ1-6
v_gene: TRBV6-5

CDR3nt: TGTGCCAGCGGTACAGAATCTTCGAATCAGCCCCAGCATTTT
CDR3aa: CASGTESSNQPQHF
d_gene: NA
abundance: NA
j_gene: TRBJ1-5
v_gene: TRBV28

CDR3nt: TGCAGCGTTGAATTGGCAGGGGGCCGATACTACACCTTC
CDR3aa: CSVELAGGRYYTF
d_gene: TRBD1
abundance: NA
j_gene: TRBJ1-2
v_gene: TRBV29-1

CDR3nt: TGTGCCAGCAGCTTATCGGGGGTCACTGAAGCTTTCTTT
CDR3aa: CASSLSGVTEAFF
d_gene: NA
abundance: many
j_gene: TRBJ1-1
v_gene: TRBV7-8

CDR3nt: TGTGCCAGCAGCATCTCTCGGGACACTGAAGCTTTCTTT
CDR3aa: CASSISRDTEAFF
d_gene: NA
abundance: NA
j_gene: TRBJ1-1
v_gene: TRBV2

CDR3nt: TGTGCCAATAGAGGCCTTTGGGGACGGACAACTAATGAAAAACTGTTTTTT
CDR3aa: CANRGLWGRTTNEKLFF
d_gene: NA
abundance: many
j_gene: TRBJ1-4
v_gene: TRBV19

CDR3nt: TGTGCCAGCAGTTTAACGGCGGGGCAAAACTATGGCTACACCTTC
CDR3aa: CASSLTAGQNYGYTF
d_gene: NA
abundance: NA
j_gene: TRBJ1-2
v_gene: TRBV28

CDR3nt: TGTGCCAGCAGCCAAGCCACCTACGAGCAGTACTTC
CDR3aa: CASSQATYEQYF
d_gene: NA
abundance: NA
j_gene: TRBJ2-7
v_gene: TRBV3-1

CDR3nt: TGTGCCAGCGGTGAACAAGGCGGGGGGGCGGGGGAGCAGTACTTC
CDR3aa: CASGEQGGGAGEQYF
d_gene: TRBD2
abundance: NA
j_gene: TRBJ2-7
v_gene: TRBV2

CDR3nt: TGTGCCAGCAGAGCCGGGACAGCCTCCTACGAGCAGTACTTC
CDR3aa: CASRAGTASYEQYF
d_gene: TRBD1
abundance: NA
j_gene: TRBJ2-7
v_gene: TRBV5-4

CDR3nt: TGTGCCAGCAGTTTAAAAGGCGGAGGTTATGGCTACACCTTC
CDR3aa: CASSLKGGGYGYTF
d_gene: NA
abundance: NA
j_gene: TRBJ1-2
v_gene: TRBV27

CDR3nt: TGTGCCAGCAGCTTGGGTGGGATTTCCTACAATGAGCAGTTCTTC
CDR3aa: CASSLGGISYNEQFF
d_gene: NA
abundance: NA
j_gene: TRBJ2-1
v_gene: TRBV5-5

CDR3nt: TGTGCCAGCAGTTACTCAGGCCCCAATGAGCAGTTCTTC
CDR3aa: CASSYSGPNEQFF
d_gene: NA
abundance: once
j_gene: TRBJ2-1
v_gene: TRBV6-6

CDR3nt: TGCGCCAGCAGCCAAGCGGTGGACTTCTCCTACAATGAGCAGTTCTTC
CDR3aa: CASSQAVDFSYNEQFF
d_gene: NA
abundance: NA
j_gene: TRBJ2-1
v_gene: TRBV4-3

CDR3nt: TGTGCCAGCAGCCCCGTGAGACGGGAGGGCCGCGCAGATACGCAGTATTTT
CDR3aa: CASSPVRREGRADTQYF
d_gene: TRBD2
abundance: many
j_gene: TRBJ2-3
v_gene: TRBV7-6

CDR3nt: TGTGCCAGCAGCTCACCCTCCGGGACTTTCACCGGGGAGCTGTTTTTT
CDR3aa: CASSSPSGTFTGELFF
d_gene: NA
abundance: many
j_gene: TRBJ2-2
v_gene: TRBV7-2

CDR3nt: TGTGCCAGCAGCCCGCGACTAGCGGGGGGGCTAGGTGAGCAGTTCTTC
CDR3aa: CASSPRLAGGLGEQFF
d_gene: TRBD2
abundance: many
j_gene: TRBJ2-1
v_gene: TRBV7-6

CDR3nt: TGTGCCAGTAGTCAATATTCGGGCCTCGGGGGACTCTATGGCTACACCTTC
CDR3aa: CASSQYSGLGGLYGYTF
d_gene: NA
abundance: NA
j_gene: TRBJ1-2
v_gene: TRBV19

CDR3nt: TGTGCCAGCAGCCGAGGGACTGGCCAATACAATGAGCAGTTCTTC
CDR3aa: CASSRGTGQYNEQFF
d_gene: NA
abundance: many
j_gene: TRBJ2-1
v_gene: TRBV7-2

CDR3nt: TGTGCCAGCAGCTTCCTGAGGGAGGAGACCCAGTACTTC
CDR3aa: CASSFLREETQYF
d_gene: NA
abundance: many
j_gene: TRBJ2-5
v_gene: TRBV7-2

CDR3nt: TGTGCCAGCAGCCTCGGACCTCAGCCCCAGCATTTT
CDR3aa: CASSLGPQPQHF
d_gene: NA
abundance: many
j_gene: TRBJ1-5
v_gene: TRBV7-2

CDR3nt: TGTGCCATCTCTCCGGGCGGATTGAACACTGAAGCTTTCTTT
CDR3aa: CAISPGGLNTEAFF
d_gene: NA
abundance: few
j_gene: TRBJ1-1
v_gene: TRBV6-1

CDR3nt: TGTGCCAGCAGTTTATCTGGGGGAGGAAGAGAGCAGTTCTTC
CDR3aa: CASSLSGGGREQFF
d_gene: NA
abundance: many
j_gene: TRBJ2-1
v_gene: TRBV12-3/TRBV12-4

CDR3nt: TGTGCCAGCAGGCCGCCGGGACTAGCGACAGATACGCAGTATTTT
CDR3aa: CASRPPGLATDTQYF
d_gene: TRBD2
abundance: many
j_gene: TRBJ2-3
v_gene: TRBV7-2

CDR3nt: TGTGCCAGCCGGGGGCAGGGAAATGAAAAACTGTTTTTT
CDR3aa: CASRGQGNEKLFF
d_gene: NA
abundance: NA
j_gene: TRBJ1-4
v_gene: TRBV28

CDR3nt: TGTGCCAGCAGTGTGGGCAGCACAGATACGCAGTATTTT
CDR3aa: CASSVGSTDTQYF
d_gene: NA
abundance: many
j_gene: TRBJ2-3
v_gene: TRBV5-4

CDR3nt: TGTGCCACCAGCACTAACAGGGTAGATACGCAGTATTTT
CDR3aa: CATSTNRVDTQYF
d_gene: NA
abundance: few
j_gene: TRBJ2-3
v_gene: TRBV15

CDR3nt: TGTGCCAGCTCACCACCGGGCGGAAACACCATATATTTT
CDR3aa: CASSPPGGNTIYF
d_gene: NA
abundance: NA
j_gene: TRBJ1-3
v_gene: TRBV18

CDR3nt: TGTGCCAGCAGCCCGGACAGTGCTTACAATGAGCAGTTCTTC
CDR3aa: CASSPDSAYNEQFF
d_gene: NA
abundance: many
j_gene: TRBJ2-1
v_gene: TRBV7-2

CDR3nt: TGTGCCAGTAGTATTGGGGCCTACAATGAGCAGTTCTTC
CDR3aa: CASSIGAYNEQFF
d_gene: NA
abundance: once
j_gene: TRBJ2-1
v_gene: TRBV19

CDR3nt: TGTGCCAGCAGCCAAGAATGGACAGCGAACTATGGCTACACCTTC
CDR3aa: CASSQEWTANYGYTF
d_gene: NA
abundance: many
j_gene: TRBJ1-2
v_gene: TRBV4-2

CDR3nt: TGTGCCTGGCCTAGACTAGAAACTAACTACGAGCAGTACTTC
CDR3aa: CAWPRLETNYEQYF
d_gene: NA
abundance: NA
j_gene: TRBJ2-7
v_gene: TRBV30

CDR3nt: TGTGCCAGCAGGCAGACACAGGAGAACACTGAAGCTTTCTTT
CDR3aa: CASRQTQENTEAFF
d_gene: NA
abundance: few
j_gene: TRBJ1-1
v_gene: TRBV2

CDR3nt: TGCGCCAGCAGTAGAGAACCCGGGACAATGAACACTGAAGCTTTCTTT
CDR3aa: CASSREPGTMNTEAFF
d_gene: NA
abundance: many
j_gene: TRBJ1-1
v_gene: TRBV5-1